The following is a T cell receptor (beta chain) sequence with its context. This sample stems from a study of blood T cell repertoires in COVID-19. The CDR3 length is 16 residues. Trimming cost V 3 bases and J 7 bases; bases outside gene matches: 9. Per the germline V gene, CDR1 is LGHDT and CDR2 is YNNKEL (reference sequence). Here immunoSEQ multiplex PCR was the method, and the copy in TCRdb shows in-frame clones only, minus some. The sample carries fewer than 85,000 clones, approximately 90% recorded once. The clonotype originates from a human donor in a cohort sampled during active COVID-19. Sequencing was carried out using peripheral blood. The chain uses TRBV3-1 (or the pseudogene TRBV3-2) and TRBJ2-1; 10 nucleotides align to TRBD2. The chain's CDR3 is CASSQRAGGFWNEQFF. The CDR3 coding sequence is TGTGCCAGCAGCCAGAGAGCGGGAGGGTTTTGGAATGAGCAGTTCTTC.